A single sample is the source of the 14 T cell receptor beta chains below, sequenced in a study of CD8 T cells in ankylosing spondylitis. TCRdb recomputed calls from the 5' RACE reads with MiXCR, one row per CDR3 protein. The sample lists 180,000 or so distinct CDR3 sequences, around a tenth occurring once. The sequencing sample was made of blood, either unsorted or a sorted T cell fraction (not recorded which). Receptors were obtained from a male donor with ankylosing spondylitis or in good health (not recorded which).

This chain joins TRBV3-1 and TRBJ2-2; a weak D match, TRBD2 (5 bases). The V end was cut by 0 bases, the J end by 8 bases, with 13 bases between. CDR3 length: 15 amino acids. Germline lookup yields CDR1 LGHDT and CDR2 YNNKEL (reference sequence). CDR3 protein: CASSQDVGSNGELFF. CDR3 DNA: TGTGCCAGCAGCCAAGACGTGGGGAGTAATGGGGAGCTGTTTTTT.

Comments on this clonotype: A much larger clone differs from this one at a single base, so this may be a read error. The rearrangement uses TRBV14 and TRBJ1-2, with D possibly TRBD1 on 5 matching bases. CDR3 size: 14 residues. The V gene's germline CDR1 is SGHDN and CDR2 FVKESK. CDR3 loop: CTSSPVDSPRGYTF. As DNA, the CDR3 is TGTACCAGCAGCCCCGTCGACAGCCCTAGGGGCTACACCTTC.

This clonotype showed up many times. The V and J genes are TRBV5-1 and TRBJ2-7, with 10 bases lining up with TRBD1. There are 16 residues in the CDR3. Germline loops: CDR1 SGHRS, CDR2 YFSETQ. With 5 bases clipped from V and 5 bases from J, the junction kept 13 bases outside the gene matches. This chain's CDR3 is CASSSAARDRGNEQYF. DNA of the CDR3: TGCGCCAGCAGTTCCGCCGCCCGGGACAGGGGTAACGAGCAGTACTTC.

This clonotype occurred many times. CDR3 sequence reads: CATLGQGDNSPLHF. CDR3 nucleotide sequence: TGTGCCACGTTAGGACAGGGCGATAATTCACCCCTCCACTTT. The V call is TRBV10-3, the J call TRBJ1-6, with TRBD1 identical over 8 bases. The CDR3 is 14 residues long. After removal of 10 bases from V and 5 bases from J, the junction contained 7 bases not matched to a gene. CDR1 is ENHRY and CDR2 is SYGVKD in the germline V gene.

The chain carries TRBV11-2 and TRBJ2-1; no clear D gene. The CDR3 contains 15 residues. Germline lookup yields CDR1 SGHAT and CDR2 FQNNGV. V gave up 1 base and J gave up 7 bases, with 14 bases separating them. DNA for the CDR3: TGTGCCAGCAGCTTAGGTGGCCCCAAGGCGAATGAGCAGTTCTTC. Translating gives CASSLGGPKANEQFF.

This clonotype appeared many times. This chain uses TRBV20-1 with TRBJ2-1; D not certain. The CDR3 length is 15 residues. Germline loops: CDR1 DFQATT, CDR2 SNEGSKA (reference sequence). Trimming took 6 bases from V and 4 from J, leaving 19 bases between them. CDR3 in DNA: TGCAGTGCCCCCAACCTCGACTTACCGTACAATGAGCAGTTCTTC. Its protein is CSAPNLDLPYNEQFF.

This clonotype was seen at least ten times. The CDR3 protein is CASSSFYEQYF. DNA for the CDR3: TGTGCCAGCAGCTCCTTTTACGAGCAGTACTTC. V is TRBV14 and J is TRBJ2-7; D not resolved. V dropped 5 bases and J dropped 4 bases, with 6 bases sitting between them. The CDR3 has 11 amino acids. Germline CDR1 reads SGHDN; CDR2 reads FVKESK.

This clonotype was picked up many times. The chain links TRBV15 to TRBJ1-1, with D tentatively TRBD1 (6 bases). The germline V and J ends were trimmed by 2 bases and 3 bases, with 13 bases remaining between them. The CDR3 is 15 amino acids. The V gene's germline CDR1 is LNHNV and CDR2 YYDKDF (reference sequence). DNA for the CDR3: TGTGCCACCAGCAGAACAGGGTTCTGGGACACTGAAGCTTTCTTT. Protein product: CATSRTGFWDTEAFF.

This clonotype was counted a few times. V usage is TRBV7-8 and J usage is TRBJ2-5; D may be TRBD2 (6 bases). V was shortened by 5 bases and J by 4 bases, with 8 bases between the two germline ends. The length of the CDR3 is 12 residues. The germline V gene has CDR1 SGHVS and CDR2 FQNEAQ. This CDR3 is CASSTSRETQYF. In nucleotides, the CDR3 is TGTGCCAGCAGCACTAGCCGAGAGACCCAGTACTTC.

V usage is TRBV5-1 and J usage is TRBJ2-3; possibly TRBD1 for D (6 bases). CDR1 is SGHRS and CDR2 is YFSETQ in the germline V gene. The V gene lost 0 bases and the J gene lost 3 bases, with 14 bases spanning the gap. The CDR3 is 16 residues long. The CDR3 DNA sequence: TGCGCCAGCAGCTTGGACGGGACACGTGGGACAGATACGCAGTATTTT. It is translated as CASSLDGTRGTDTQYF.

The CDR3: CSVGENRVIVQETQYF. CDR3 sequence (DNA): TGCAGCGTTGGGGAAAACAGGGTCATCGTTCAAGAGACCCAGTACTTC. V is TRBV29-1 and J is TRBJ2-5; a weak D match, TRBD1 (6 bases). The germline V and J ends were trimmed by 4 bases and 2 bases, with 20 bases remaining between them. Germline CDR1 reads SQVTM; CDR2 reads ANQGSEA. The length of the CDR3 is 16 residues.

This sequence joins TRBV20-1 and TRBJ2-2; the D is unclear. The CDR3 is 14 amino acids. V gave up 0 bases and J gave up 7 bases, with 12 bases separating them. Germline lookup yields CDR1 DFQATT and CDR2 SNEGSKA (reference sequence). CDR3 region: CSARDSRLVGELFF. CDR3 DNA: TGCAGTGCTAGAGATTCCAGACTGGTCGGGGAGCTGTTTTTT.

This clonotype was detected only a few times. This chain joins TRBV20-1 and TRBJ1-6, with 9 bases matching TRBD1. Germline CDR1 reads DFQATT; CDR2 reads SNEGSKA (reference sequence). Trimming at V came to 4 bases and at J to 7 bases, leaving 8 bases not matched to a gene. The CDR3 sequence is 15 residues long. The CDR3 reads CSATHRGRRNSPLHF. CDR3 nucleotides: TGCAGTGCTACACACAGGGGGCGCAGGAATTCACCCCTCCACTTT.

Many counts were recorded for this clonotype. The CDR3 DNA reads as TGCGCCAGCAGCACCCAACTAGCGGGGGGCACAGATACGCAGTATTTT. Protein: CASSTQLAGGTDTQYF. The rearrangement joins TRBV5-1 to TRBJ2-3; TRBD2 matches 11 bases. Germline V gives CDR1 SGHRS, CDR2 YFSETQ. This CDR3 has 16 residues. V lost 4 bases, J lost 1 base, and 5 bases stayed unmatched.